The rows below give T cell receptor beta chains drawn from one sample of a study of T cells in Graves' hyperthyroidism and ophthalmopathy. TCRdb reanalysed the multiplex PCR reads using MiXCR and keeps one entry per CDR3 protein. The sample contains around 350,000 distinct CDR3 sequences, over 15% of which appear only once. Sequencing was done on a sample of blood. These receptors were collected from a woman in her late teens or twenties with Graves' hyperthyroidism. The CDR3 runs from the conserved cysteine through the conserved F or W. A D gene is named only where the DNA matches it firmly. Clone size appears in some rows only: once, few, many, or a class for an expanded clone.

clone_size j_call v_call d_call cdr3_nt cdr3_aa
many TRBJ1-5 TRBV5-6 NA TGTGCCAGCAGCTTAGACGGAGGCAATCAGCCCCAGCATTTT CASSLDGGNQPQHF
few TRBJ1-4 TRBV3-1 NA TGTGCCAGCAGCCAACCAAGGGGGGGAAAACTGTTTTTT CASSQPRGGKLFF
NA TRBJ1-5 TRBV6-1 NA TGTGCCAGCAGTGAAGGGGCAGGCGGATATAGCAATCAGCCCCAGCATTTT CASSEGAGGYSNQPQHF
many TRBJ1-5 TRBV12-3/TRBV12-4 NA TGTGCCAGCACTCGGGACACCTCTGGGCCCCAGCATTTT CASTRDTSGPQHF
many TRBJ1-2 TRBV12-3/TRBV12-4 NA TGTGCCAGCAGTTCCACGACGGTATGGGGAGCTGGGTATGGCTACACCTTC CASSSTTVWGAGYGYTF
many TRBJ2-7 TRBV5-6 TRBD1 TGTGCCAGCAGCCCCGACGCAGGGGGCGCTTCCTACGAGCAGTACTTC CASSPDAGGASYEQYF
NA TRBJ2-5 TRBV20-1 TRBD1 TGCAGTGCGGGATCGACAGGGGCGCCTGAGACCCAGTACTTC CSAGSTGAPETQYF
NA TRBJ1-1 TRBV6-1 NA TGTGCCAGCAGCCTCAAGGGTGGGAGGAACACTGAAGCTTTCTTT CASSLKGGRNTEAFF
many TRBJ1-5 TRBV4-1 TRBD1 TGCGCCAGCAGCCAAGGTACGATGGGGGGACAGGGCAATCAGCCCCAGCATTTT CASSQGTMGGQGNQPQHF
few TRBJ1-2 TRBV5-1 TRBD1 TGCGCCAGCAGCTTCTCCAGGGGGAATATTGGCTACACCTTC CASSFSRGNIGYTF
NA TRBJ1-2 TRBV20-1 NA TGCAGTGCAAGAAACCGGGACACCCATCTCTATGGCTACACCTTC CSARNRDTHLYGYTF
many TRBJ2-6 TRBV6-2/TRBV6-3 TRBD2 TGTGCCAGCAGTTACTCGAACCCGGGGGGCTCTGGGGCCAACGTCCTGACTTTC CASSYSNPGGSGANVLTF
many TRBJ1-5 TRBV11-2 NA TGTGCCAGCAGCCTGACGGGGGTACAGCCCCAGCATTTT CASSLTGVQPQHF